The 12 T cell receptor beta chains below were found in one sample sequenced in a study of control samples from healthy donors and cancer patients. The data were produced by immunoSEQ multiplex PCR, yet TCRdb's version contains in-frame clones alone and is incomplete. The repertoire holds about 94,000 clones, with 90% as singletons. The sequencing sample was made of blood. The receptors derive from a woman aged 18-35 years in good health.

The chain has TRBV19 and TRBJ1-5, with D possibly TRBD1 on 5 matching bases. The CDR3 is made up of 14 amino acids. Trimming removed 9 bases at V and 4 bases at J, with 16 bases between. Germline loops: CDR1 LNHDA, CDR2 SQIVND (reference sequence). The CDR3 DNA reads as TGTGCCAGCCGAAGGGGTCCAGGAAATCAGCCCCAGCATTTT. This translates into CASRRGPGNQPQHF.

The rearrangement uses TRBV20-1 and TRBJ2-3; 7 positions agree with TRBD2. Germline trimming cut 3 bases from V and 0 bases from J; bases unmatched to any gene: 9. The CDR3 consists of 16 residues. CDR1 is DFQATT and CDR2 is SNEGSKA in the germline V gene (reference sequence). Here the CDR3 reads CSASARGYSSTDTQYF. CDR3 DNA: TGCAGTGCTAGTGCGCGGGGGTACTCTAGCACAGATACGCAGTATTTT.

This clone was counted between two and nine times. The chain combines TRBV13 with TRBJ1-4; D unresolved. The CDR3 has 16 amino acids. From germline, CDR1 is PRHDT and CDR2 FYEKMQ (reference sequence). The V gene lost 6 bases and the J gene lost 5 bases, with 19 bases spanning the gap. CDR3 region: CASSYSPESSNEKLFF. In DNA, the CDR3 is TGTGCCAGCAGTTACTCCCCCGAAAGCTCAAATGAAAAACTGTTTTTT. The variable domain in full, with the rest retrieved from reference TRBV13 and TRBJ1-4, is AAGVIQSPRHLIKEKRETATLKCYPIPRHDTVYWYQQGPGQDPQFLISFYEKMQSDKGSIPDRFSAQQFSDYHSELNMSSLELGDSALYFCASSYSPESSNEKLFFGSGTQLSVL.

The chain uses TRBV19 and TRBJ1-4; unclear D gene. The CDR3 spans 17 residues. The V gene lost 3 bases and the J gene lost 8 bases, with 22 bases spanning the gap. Germline loops: CDR1 LNHDA, CDR2 SQIVND (reference sequence). The CDR3 DNA sequence: TGTGCCAGTAGTATCCTTTTAAGCGGAACGGGTGTCGAAAAACTGTTTTTT. This gives the protein CASSILLSGTGVEKLFF.

The chain carries TRBV1 and TRBJ2-2; the table calls TRBD1, which could not be checked here. TRBV1 is listed as a pseudogene. The CDR3 is 20 amino acids. The CDR3 DNA reads TGCACCAGCAGCCCCGGACAGGGGGCCGAATTACCGCCGAACACCGGGGAGCTGTTTTTT. Its translation is CTSSPGQGAELPPNTGELFF.

This chain connects TRBV4-2 to TRBJ2-1; D not certain. Germline V gene lookup returns CDR1 LGHNA and CDR2 YNFKEQ. This CDR3 region has 12 residues. Trimming cost V 3 bases and J 9 bases, with 9 bases left between them. The DNA of the CDR3 is TGTGCCAGCAGCCACGTGTGGGGTGAGCAGTTCTTC. This encodes CASSHVWGEQFF.

V gene TRBV11-2 combines with J gene TRBJ2-1; D is perhaps TRBD1 or TRBD2 (5 bases each). The CDR3 loop spans 16 amino acids. V lost 5 bases and J lost 0, with 14 bases in between. CDR1 is SGHAT, CDR2 FQNNGV, per germline. The CDR3 DNA reads TGTGCCAGCAGCAGTGCCTCAGGGAGCTCCTACAATGAGCAGTTCTTC. Translation: CASSSASGSSYNEQFF.

The genes are TRBV5-8 and TRBJ2-5; maybe TRBD1 (7 bases). Germline loops: CDR1 SGHTS, CDR2 YDEGEE. Deletions cut 0 bases from V and 7 bases from J, with 10 bases between. The CDR3 extends over 13 amino acids. CDR3 sequence reads: CASSLEQGGTQYF. CDR3 DNA: TGTGCCAGCAGCTTGGAGCAGGGGGGGACCCAGTACTTC.

V gene TRBV4-1 combines with J gene TRBJ1-2; no reliable D call. Germline V CDR1 and CDR2: MGHRA, YSYEKL. The length of the CDR3 is 14 residues. V was pared by 0 bases and J by 4 bases, with 9 bases between. For the CDR3, the DNA is TGCGCCAGCAGCCAAGATCGGCAGACCTATGGCTACACCTTC. Translation: CASSQDRQTYGYTF.

To note about this clone: Other nucleotide sequences in the sample specify the same CDR3. V usage is TRBV12-3 or TRBV12-4 and J usage is TRBJ1-2; possible D gene TRBD1, 6 bases. V was cut by 3 bases and J by 7 bases, with 9 bases left in between. The CDR3 is 12 residues long. CDR3 residues: CASSFTGRGYTF. CDR3 in DNA: TGTGCCAGCAGTTTTACAGGGCGTGGCTACACCTTC.

The chain combines TRBV2 with TRBJ2-1; 8 bases line up with TRBD2. Germline CDR1 reads SNHLY; CDR2 reads FYNNEI. This CDR3 has 14 residues. J lost 8 bases, V lost 3 bases, and 6 bases had no gene match. The CDR3 reads CASSDPGGAYEQFF. In DNA, the CDR3 is TGTGCCAGCAGTGATCCCGGGGGGGCATATGAGCAGTTCTTC. Full variable domain (missing parts from reference TRBV2 and TRBJ2-1): EPEVTQTPSHQVTQMGQEVILRCVPISNHLYFYWYRQILGQKVEFLVSFYNNEISEKSEIFDDQFSVERPDGSNFTLKIRSTKLEDSAMYFCASSDPGGAYEQFFGPGTRLTVL.

V and J are TRBV6-5 and TRBJ1-3, with D maybe TRBD1 (5 bases). The CDR3 runs 13 residues. Trimming left V 8 bases short and J 4 bases short, with 12 bases between. In germline, CDR1 is MNHEY, CDR2 SVGAGI. The chain's CDR3 is CASHRDSGNTIYF. In DNA form, the CDR3 reads TGTGCCAGCCACCGGGACTCAGGAAACACCATATATTTT.